This TCR beta chain was captured by sequencing in a study of blood T cells in healthy people across ages. Study-level information: The capture of about one barcoded beta molecule per two T cells was achieved by template switching. Broader study findings: Reliance upon unsorted PBMCs precluded definitive naive versus antigen-experienced comparison.

A note on this clonotype: No antigen is known for it.

Sample-barcoded 5' priming and a J-beta primer mix drove a second PCR of 7 to 11 cycles. A template-switch adaptor with 12 random nucleotides tagged each cDNA molecule. TCRdb re-called the 5' RACE reads with MiXCR, one entry per CDR3 protein. The table records around 800,000 distinct CDR3 sequences, 50% to 65% of them present only once. Investigators took ten milliliters of peripheral blood from every donor. The source of this sequence is an older man in good health. Material: blood.

The CDR3 region has the DNA TGCAGTGCTAGAGATCTTCGACAGAGCAATGAGCAGTTCTTC. Amino acid sequence: CSARDLRQSNEQFF. The rearrangement links TRBV20-1 to TRBJ2-1; perhaps TRBD1 as D (5 bases). Per the germline V gene, CDR1 is DFQATT and CDR2 is SNEGSKA (reference sequence). V lost 0 bases and J lost 6, with 12 bases in between. This CDR3 comprises 14 residues.